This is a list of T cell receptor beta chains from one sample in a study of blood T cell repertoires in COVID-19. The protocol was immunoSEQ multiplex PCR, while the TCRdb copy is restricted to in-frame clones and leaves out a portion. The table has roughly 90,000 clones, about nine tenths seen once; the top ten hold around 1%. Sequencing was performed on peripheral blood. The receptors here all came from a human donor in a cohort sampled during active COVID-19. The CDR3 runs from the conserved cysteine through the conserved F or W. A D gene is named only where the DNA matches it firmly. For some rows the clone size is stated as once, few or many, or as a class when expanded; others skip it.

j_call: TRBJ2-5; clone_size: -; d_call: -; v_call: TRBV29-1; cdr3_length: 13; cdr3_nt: TGCAGCGTTGAAAGAACAGTCCAAGAGACCCAGTACTTC; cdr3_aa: CSVERTVQETQYF
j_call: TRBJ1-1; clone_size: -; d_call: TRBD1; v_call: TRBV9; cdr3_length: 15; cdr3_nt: TGTGCCAGCAGCGTAGTGGCAGGGGGAAACACTGAAGCTTTCTTT; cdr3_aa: CASSVVAGGNTEAFF
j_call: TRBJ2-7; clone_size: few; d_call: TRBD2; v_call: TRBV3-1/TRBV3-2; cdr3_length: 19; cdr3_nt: TGTGCCAGCAGCCAAAGCCCCGGGACTAGCGGGAGGACTTTCTACGAGCAGTACTTC; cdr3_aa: CASSQSPGTSGRTFYEQYF
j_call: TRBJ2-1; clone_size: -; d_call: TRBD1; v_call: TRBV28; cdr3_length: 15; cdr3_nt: TGTGCCAGCAGTTCGGCGACAGGGGGTAGAGATGAGCAGTTCTTC; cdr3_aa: CASSSATGGRDEQFF
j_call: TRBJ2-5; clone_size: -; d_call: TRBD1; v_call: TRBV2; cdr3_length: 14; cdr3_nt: TGTGCCAGCAGTGAGGGAACAGGGGGAGAGACCCAGTACTTC; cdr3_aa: CASSEGTGGETQYF
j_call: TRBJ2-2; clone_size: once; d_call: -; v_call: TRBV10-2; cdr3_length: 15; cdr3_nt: TGCGCCAGCAGAGAGGGACATTCGAACACCGGGGAGCTGTTTTTT; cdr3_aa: CASREGHSNTGELFF
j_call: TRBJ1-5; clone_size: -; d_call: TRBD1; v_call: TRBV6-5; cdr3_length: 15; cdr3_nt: TGTGCCAGCAGGTCGACAGGGGACCGGGGTCAGCCCCAGCATTTT; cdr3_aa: CASRSTGDRGQPQHF
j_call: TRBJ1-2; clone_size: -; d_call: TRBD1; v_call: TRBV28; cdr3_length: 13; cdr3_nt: TGTGCCAGCAGCTCAGGACAGGGCTATGGCTACACCTTC; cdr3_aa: CASSSGQGYGYTF
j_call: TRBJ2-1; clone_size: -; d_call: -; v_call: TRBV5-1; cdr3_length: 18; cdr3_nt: TGCGCCAGCAGCTTGGCCCCTTCCACTAGCTTCTCCTACAATGAGCAGTTCTTC; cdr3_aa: CASSLAPSTSFSYNEQFF
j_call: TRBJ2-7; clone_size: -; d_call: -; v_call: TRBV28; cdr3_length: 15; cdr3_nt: TGTGCCAGCAGTTTGGCAGGGAGGAAGTCCTACGAGCAGTACTTC; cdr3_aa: CASSLAGRKSYEQYF
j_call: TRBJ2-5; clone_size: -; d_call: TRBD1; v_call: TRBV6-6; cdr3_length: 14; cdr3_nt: TGTGCCAGCTTCCCCTCAGACAGGGGAGAGACCCAGTACTTC; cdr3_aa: CASFPSDRGETQYF
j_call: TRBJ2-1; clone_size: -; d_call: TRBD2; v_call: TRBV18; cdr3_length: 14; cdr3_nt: TGTGCCAGCTCGGGACTAGCGGGAGTCAATGAGCAGTTCTTC; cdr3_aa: CASSGLAGVNEQFF
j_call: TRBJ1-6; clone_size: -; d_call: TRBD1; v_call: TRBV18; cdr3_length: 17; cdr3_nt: TGTGCCAGCTCACGGGGACCGTCGGACAGGGGTGATTCACCCCTCCACTTT; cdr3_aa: CASSRGPSDRGDSPLHF
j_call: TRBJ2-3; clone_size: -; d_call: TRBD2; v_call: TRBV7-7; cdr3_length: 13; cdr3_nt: TGTGCTAGCGGCCGGGACTACACAGATACGCAGTATTTT; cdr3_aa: CASGRDYTDTQYF
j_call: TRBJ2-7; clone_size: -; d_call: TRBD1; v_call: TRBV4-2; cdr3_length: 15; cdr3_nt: TGTGCCAGCAGCCAGACCCCGGGACAGTCCTACGAGCAGTACTTC; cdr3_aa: CASSQTPGQSYEQYF
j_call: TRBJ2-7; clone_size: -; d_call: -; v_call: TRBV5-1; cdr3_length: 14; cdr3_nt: TGCGCCAGCAGCTTGGAAGACAGCTCCTACGAGCAGTACTTC; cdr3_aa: CASSLEDSSYEQYF
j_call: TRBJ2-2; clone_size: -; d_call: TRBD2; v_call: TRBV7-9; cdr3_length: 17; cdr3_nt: TGTGCCAGCAGCTTTGGGGGGGGAGATCCCTACACCGGGGAGCTGTTTTTT; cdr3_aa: CASSFGGGDPYTGELFF
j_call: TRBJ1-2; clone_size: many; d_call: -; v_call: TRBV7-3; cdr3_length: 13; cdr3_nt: TGTGCCAGCAGCTCAACACAGGGATACGGCTACACCTTC; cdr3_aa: CASSSTQGYGYTF
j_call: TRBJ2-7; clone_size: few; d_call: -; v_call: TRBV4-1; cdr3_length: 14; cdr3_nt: TGCGCCAGCAGCCGGCAAAAGACTGGTTACGAGCAGTACTTC; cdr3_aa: CASSRQKTGYEQYF
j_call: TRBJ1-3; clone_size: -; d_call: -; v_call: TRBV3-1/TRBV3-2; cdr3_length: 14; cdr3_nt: TGTGCCAGCAGCCCGGCAGGGTCTGGAAACACCATATATTTT; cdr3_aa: CASSPAGSGNTIYF
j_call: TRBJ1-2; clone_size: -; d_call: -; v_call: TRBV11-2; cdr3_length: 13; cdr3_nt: TGTGCCAGCAGCCCGATTACAGCAGACCTCTACACCTTC; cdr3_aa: CASSPITADLYTF
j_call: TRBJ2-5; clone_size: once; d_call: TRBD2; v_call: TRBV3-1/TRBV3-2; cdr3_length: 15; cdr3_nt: TGTGCCAGCAGCCCTAGCCTAGCGGGGAAAGAGACCCAGTACTTC; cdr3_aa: CASSPSLAGKETQYF
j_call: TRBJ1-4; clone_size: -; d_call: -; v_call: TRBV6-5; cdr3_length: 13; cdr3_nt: TGTGCCAGCAGTACCGGGACACTTGAAAAACTGTTTTTT; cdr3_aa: CASSTGTLEKLFF
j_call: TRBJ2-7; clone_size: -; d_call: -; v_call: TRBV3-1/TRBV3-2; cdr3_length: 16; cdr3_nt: TGTGCCAGCAGCCAAGGGGGCCCACTAGCTGTCTACGAGCAGTACTTC; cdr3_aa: CASSQGGPLAVYEQYF
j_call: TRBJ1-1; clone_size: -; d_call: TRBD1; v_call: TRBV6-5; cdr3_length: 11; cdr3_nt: TGTGCCAGCAGTTACCAGGGGGGCGCTTTCTTT; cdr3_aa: CASSYQGGAFF
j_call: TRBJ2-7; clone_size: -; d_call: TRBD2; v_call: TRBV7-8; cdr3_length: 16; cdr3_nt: TGTGCCAGCAGCAAGGGACTAGCGGGAGTCACTGGCGAGCAGTACTTC; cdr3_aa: CASSKGLAGVTGEQYF
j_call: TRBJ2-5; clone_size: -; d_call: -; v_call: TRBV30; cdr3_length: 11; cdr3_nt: TGTGCCTGGAGTTCCCCGGAGACCCAGTACTTC; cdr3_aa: CAWSSPETQYF
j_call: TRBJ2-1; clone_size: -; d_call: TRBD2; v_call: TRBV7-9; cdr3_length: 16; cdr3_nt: TGTGCCAGCAGCTTAGGGGGAGGGTTTTCCTACAATGAGCAGTTCTTC; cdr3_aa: CASSLGGGFSYNEQFF
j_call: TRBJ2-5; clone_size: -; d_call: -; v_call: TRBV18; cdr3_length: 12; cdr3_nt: TGTGCCAGCTCACCTTCCGAAGAGACCCAGTACTTC; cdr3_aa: CASSPSEETQYF
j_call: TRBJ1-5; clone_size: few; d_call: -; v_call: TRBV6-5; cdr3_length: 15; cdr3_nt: TGTGCCAGCAGTTACTCGTCGGGGGATCATCAGCCCCAGCATTTT; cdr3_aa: CASSYSSGDHQPQHF
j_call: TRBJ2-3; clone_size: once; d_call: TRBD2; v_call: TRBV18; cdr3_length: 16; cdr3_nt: TGTGCCAGCTCACCACTAGCGGGAGGTGGGTCTGATACGCAGTATTTT; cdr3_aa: CASSPLAGGGSDTQYF
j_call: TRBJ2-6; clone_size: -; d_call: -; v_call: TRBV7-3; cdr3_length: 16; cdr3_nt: TGTGCCAGCAGCTTAGTTGGGGGGAATGGGGCCAACGTCCTGACTTTC; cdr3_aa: CASSLVGGNGANVLTF
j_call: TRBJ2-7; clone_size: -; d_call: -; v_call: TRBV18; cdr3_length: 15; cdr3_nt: TGTGCCAGCTCACCACGTCGAGACAGGACCTACGAGCAGTACTTC; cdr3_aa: CASSPRRDRTYEQYF
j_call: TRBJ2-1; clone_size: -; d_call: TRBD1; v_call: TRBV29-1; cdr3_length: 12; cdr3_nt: TGCAGCGTGTACAGGGGGTTGGGTGAGCAGTTCTTC; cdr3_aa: CSVYRGLGEQFF
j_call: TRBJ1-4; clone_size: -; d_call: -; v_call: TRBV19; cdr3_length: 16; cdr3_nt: TGTGCCAGTAGTATCGGGAAGGCAGCAACTAATGAAAAACTGTTTTTT; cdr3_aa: CASSIGKAATNEKLFF
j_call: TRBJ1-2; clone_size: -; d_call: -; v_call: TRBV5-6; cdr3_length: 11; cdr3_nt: TGTGCCAGCAGCTTCCGTCTGGGCTACACCTTC; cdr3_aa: CASSFRLGYTF
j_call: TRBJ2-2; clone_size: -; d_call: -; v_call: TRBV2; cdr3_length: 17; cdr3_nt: TGTGCCAGCAGCGTGGGGGGAGGTAGCAGCTACACCGGGGAGCTGTTTTTT; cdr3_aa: CASSVGGGSSYTGELFF
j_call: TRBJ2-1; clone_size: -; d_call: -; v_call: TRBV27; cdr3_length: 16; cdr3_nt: TGTGCCAGCAGGACTTTAGGAGGGAGCGTACGGAATGAGCAGTTCTTC; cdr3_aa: CASRTLGGSVRNEQFF
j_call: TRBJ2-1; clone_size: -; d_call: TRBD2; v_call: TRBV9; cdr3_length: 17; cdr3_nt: TGTGCCAGCAGCGCGGGACTAGCGGGTCTTCGGGGCAATGAGCAGTTCTTC; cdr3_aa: CASSAGLAGLRGNEQFF
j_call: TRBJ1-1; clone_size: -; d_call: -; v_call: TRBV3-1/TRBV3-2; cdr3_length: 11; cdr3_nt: TGTGCCAGCCAGGGCCCCACTGAAGCTTTCTTT; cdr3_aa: CASQGPTEAFF
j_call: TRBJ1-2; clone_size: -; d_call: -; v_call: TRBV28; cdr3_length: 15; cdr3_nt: TGTGCCAGCAGTTTGACGGACATTAGCCCCTATGGCTACACCTTC; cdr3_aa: CASSLTDISPYGYTF
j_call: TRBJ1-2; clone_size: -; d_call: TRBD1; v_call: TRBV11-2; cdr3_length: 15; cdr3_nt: TGTGCCAGCAGCCCCGGGACAGGGGGCCACTATGGCTACACCTTC; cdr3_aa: CASSPGTGGHYGYTF
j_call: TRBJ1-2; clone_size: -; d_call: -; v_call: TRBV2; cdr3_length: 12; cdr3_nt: TGTGCCAGCAGGATTAAGGGGGATGGCTACACCTTC; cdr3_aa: CASRIKGDGYTF
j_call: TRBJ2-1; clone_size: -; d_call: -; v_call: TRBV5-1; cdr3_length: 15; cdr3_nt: TGCGCCAGCAGCTTGGGGGGAACAGGCCACAATGAGCAGTTCTTC; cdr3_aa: CASSLGGTGHNEQFF